Listed below are T cell receptor beta chains from one sample, sequenced in a study of cytomegalovirus exposure and HLA in healthy donors. Generated by immunoSEQ multiplex PCR, the TCRdb table keeps only in-frame clones and is missing some. The sample records some 190,000 clones, under 85% being singletons. The sample comprised PBMCs. The receptor source for this set is a woman between 18 and 29 years old in good health and CMV-seronegative. The CDR3 runs from the conserved cysteine through the conserved F or W. A D gene is named only where the DNA matches it firmly. Size is omitted from some rows. Given values are once, few, many or a class for expanded clones.

D gene	V gene	clone size	J gene	CDR3 protein	CDR3 DNA
TRBD2	TRBV29-1	-	TRBJ2-7	CSARSGLSGSYEQYF	TGCAGCGCCCGATCGGGACTAAGCGGGAGCTACGAGCAGTACTTC
TRBD1	TRBV9	-	TRBJ1-2	CASSDGQGYYGYTF	TGTGCCAGCAGCGACGGACAGGGTTACTATGGCTACACCTTC
TRBD1	TRBV4-1	once	TRBJ1-2	CASSQPLGQGDGGYTF	TGCGCCAGCAGCCAGCCCTTGGGACAGGGGGACGGTGGCTACACCTTC
TRBD1	TRBV28	-	TRBJ1-6	CASSFPRGYNSPLHF	TGTGCCAGCAGTTTTCCCAGGGGGTACAATTCACCCCTCCACTTT
TRBD2	TRBV30	-	TRBJ2-1	CAWSVSLTSGRLSYNEQFF	TGTGCCTGGAGTGTAAGTTTGACTAGCGGGAGGCTCTCCTACAATGAGCAGTTCTTC
-	TRBV28	-	TRBJ1-3	CASSLPQGRVATIYF	TGTGCCAGCAGTTTACCGCAGGGGAGGGTCGCCACCATATATTTT
TRBD2	TRBV7-9	-	TRBJ2-3	CASSILAGGPDTQYF	TGTGCCAGCAGCATACTAGCGGGAGGGCCAGATACGCAGTATTTT
TRBD1	TRBV9	-	TRBJ1-3	CASSEQGAFGNTIYF	TGTGCCAGCAGCGAGCAGGGGGCTTTCGGAAACACCATATATTTT
TRBD2	TRBV2	-	TRBJ2-7	CASSFPFRGGEQYF	TGTGCCAGCAGTTTCCCCTTTCGGGGGGGCGAGCAGTACTTC
-	TRBV7-8	few	TRBJ1-1	CASSLALQTGTEAFF	TGTGCCAGCAGCTTAGCGTTACAGACAGGCACTGAAGCTTTCTTT
TRBD1	TRBV28	once	TRBJ2-6	CASSDTGGIGANVLTF	TGTGCCAGCAGTGATACAGGGGGGATTGGGGCCAACGTCCTGACTTTC
-	TRBV6-5	-	TRBJ1-5	CASSYSMAGNQPQHF	TGTGCCAGCAGTTACTCGATGGCAGGGAATCAGCCCCAGCATTTT
TRBD1	TRBV4-1	-	TRBJ1-3	CASSQGQVGVYSGNTIYF	TGCGCCAGCAGCCAGGGACAGGTGGGGGTCTACTCTGGAAACACCATATATTTT
TRBD2	TRBV10-3	-	TRBJ2-3	CAISVGGRSHTDTQYF	TGTGCCATCAGTGTGGGCGGGAGGTCTCACACAGATACGCAGTATTTT
-	TRBV9	few	TRBJ1-5	CASSVGADDSNQPQHF	TGTGCCAGCAGCGTAGGGGCAGACGATAGCAATCAGCCCCAGCATTTT
TRBD1	TRBV28	once	TRBJ1-3	CASSLPQGADGNTIYF	TGTGCCAGCAGTTTACCACAGGGGGCTGATGGAAACACCATATATTTT
TRBD1	TRBV5-1	-	TRBJ1-1	CASSVDRGGITEAFF	TGCGCCAGCAGCGTGGACAGGGGAGGTATCACTGAAGCTTTCTTT
TRBD1	TRBV28	-	TRBJ1-6	CASGQGRDSPLHF	TGTGCCAGCGGACAGGGAAGGGATTCACCCCTCCACTTT
TRBD1	TRBV29-1	-	TRBJ2-7	CSARGQGVYEQYF	TGCAGCGCCCGCGGACAGGGGGTCTACGAGCAGTACTTC
-	TRBV10-3	few	TRBJ1-6	CAIRGQGQPSDSPLHF	TGTGCCATCCGAGGGCAGGGGCAACCCTCCGATTCACCCCTCCACTTT
TRBD2	TRBV7-9	-	TRBJ2-1	CASSLSQASGSNEQFF	TGTGCCAGCAGCTTATCGCAGGCTAGCGGGAGCAATGAGCAGTTCTTC
TRBD2	TRBV2	-	TRBJ2-7	CACPRQRGTNYEQYF	TGTGCCTGCCCGCGGCAGCGGGGAACAAACTACGAGCAGTACTTC
TRBD1	TRBV5-1	-	TRBJ1-1	CASSYTGGNTEAFF	TGCGCCAGCAGCTACACAGGGGGGAACACTGAAGCTTTCTTT
-	TRBV4-1	-	TRBJ1-1	CASSQEDSYTEAFF	TGCGCCAGCAGCCAGGAGGACAGTTACACTGAAGCTTTCTTT